Listed here are 14 T cell receptor beta chains from one sample, sequenced in a study of T cells after posttransplantation cyclophosphamide. Cyclophosphamide on days +3 and +4 followed busulfan-fludarabine conditioning and a marrow graft. TCRdb's copy holds only in-frame clones and misses some; the assay was immunoSEQ multiplex PCR. The table shows approximately 45,000 clones, with 90% occurring only once. Sequenced material: PBMCs, taken 62 days after allogeneic stem cell transplant with posttransplant cyclophosphamide. The receptor source for this set is a male patient between 60 and 69 years old who received an allogeneic stem cell transplant from a related donor and was CMV-positive. Some T cells may have come from the graft donor.

The chain carries TRBV5-1 and TRBJ1-1, with 10 bases that match TRBD1. This CDR3 is 16 amino acids long. Losses at the gene ends were 5 bases for V and 5 bases for J; bases not matched to a gene: 12. Germline values: CDR1 SGHRS, CDR2 YFSETQ. The CDR3 sequence: CASRWTGGDVGTEAFF. The CDR3 DNA reads TGCGCCAGCAGGTGGACAGGGGGAGATGTCGGGACTGAAGCTTTCTTT.

CDR3 sequence reads: CSAPGQMNTEAFF. The CDR3 bases are TGCAGCGCGCCGGGACAGATGAACACTGAAGCTTTCTTT. V and J are TRBV29-1 and TRBJ1-1; TRBD1 matches 7 bases. This CDR3 is built from 13 residues. The V segment lost 7 bases and the J segment 0 bases; nucleotides outside the gene matches: 5. Germline CDR1 reads SQVTM; CDR2 reads ANQGSEA.

This clone has a single count. The chain recombines TRBV9 with TRBJ2-1; 10 nucleotides align to TRBD2. This CDR3 spans 16 amino acids. CDR1 SGDLS and CDR2 YYNGEE come from the germline V gene. The junction had 5 bases not matched to a gene; V was cut back by 0 bases and J by 5 bases. CDR3 sequence: CASSVDPSGGNNEQFF. DNA for the CDR3: TGTGCCAGCAGCGTAGACCCTAGCGGGGGCAACAATGAGCAGTTCTTC.

About this clone itself: Other DNA sequences within the sample encode an identical CDR3. The J gene is TRBJ1-2, the V gene TRBV6-6; tentative D call: TRBD1 (6 bases). This CDR3 comprises 15 residues. Trimming removed 5 bases at V and 7 bases at J, with 20 bases between. The germline gives CDR1 MNHNY, CDR2 SVGAGI (reference sequence). CDR3 residues: CASSAGQSFAVGYTF. The CDR3 DNA reads as TGTGCCAGCAGTGCCGGACAGTCCTTTGCGGTTGGCTACACCTTC.

The rearrangement links TRBV6-1 to TRBJ1-5; D possibly corresponds to TRBD1 (5 bases). Germline V CDR1 and CDR2: MNHNS, SASEGT. V lost 4 bases and J lost 4, with 8 bases in between. The CDR3 extends over 13 amino acids. CDR3 coding DNA: TGTGCCAGCAGTGTCAGGGTGAATCAGCCCCAGCATTTT. This sequence encodes CASSVRVNQPQHF.

The V gene is TRBV6-9, the J gene TRBJ1-2, with a possible D match to TRBD1 (5 bases). Deletions cut 3 bases from V and 11 bases from J, with 19 bases between. The CDR3 is 14 residues long. The germline V gene has CDR1 MNHGY and CDR2 SVAAGI. The CDR3, as DNA: TGTGCCAGCAGTTACCGGACAAATTCGCAGGGATACACCTTC. Translation: CASSYRTNSQGYTF.

This rearrangement joins TRBV29-1 to TRBJ1-2; 11 bases match TRBD1. Trimming took 4 bases from V and 7 from J; bases not matched to a gene: 14. CDR3 size: 16 residues. The germline V gene has CDR1 SQVTM and CDR2 ANQGSEA. Here the CDR3 DNA reads TGCAGCGTTGTTACGGGACAGGGGGATAGCAGGGGTGGCTACACCTTC. This encodes CSVVTGQGDSRGGYTF.

This clone was counted a single time. V and J are TRBV7-9 and TRBJ2-1; TRBD2 matches 11 bases. Germline V gene data show CDR1 as SEHNR and CDR2 as FQNEAQ (reference sequence). With V trimmed by 2 bases and J by 5 bases, 5 bases remained unmatched. The CDR3 has 16 amino acids. The CDR3 region is CASSLPSGGTHNEQFF. In DNA, the CDR3 is TGTGCCAGCAGCTTACCTAGCGGGGGGACTCACAATGAGCAGTTCTTC.

The chain carries TRBV20-1 and TRBJ2-5; D is ambiguous. V lost 3 bases, J lost 4 bases, and 6 bases lay in between. The CDR3 sequence is 11 residues long. Germline V gene lookup returns CDR1 DFQATT and CDR2 SNEGSKA (reference sequence). CDR3 residues: CSASRRETQYF. The CDR3 coding sequence is TGCAGTGCTAGTCGTCGAGAGACCCAGTACTTC.

For the CDR3, the DNA is TGTGCCAGCAGCCCCTTCGGGGAAAAACTGTTTTTT. Translated, it gives CASSPFGEKLFF. The rearrangement links TRBV7-9 to TRBJ1-4; D unresolved. Germline-derived CDR1 and CDR2 are SEHNR and FQNEAQ (reference sequence). Deletions cut 5 bases from V and 8 bases from J, with 9 bases between. This CDR3 spans 12 amino acids.

This clone was counted only a few times. V gene TRBV7-6 combines with J gene TRBJ2-1; 8 bases fit TRBD1. V lost 3 bases to trimming and J lost 6 bases; unmatched junction nucleotides: 10. The germline V gene has CDR1 SGHVS and CDR2 FNYEAQ. There are 16 residues in the CDR3. CDR3 DNA sequence: TGTGCCAGCAGCTTTACCGAGGACAGGGATATCAATGAGCAGTTCTTC. This encodes CASSFTEDRDINEQFF.

This sequence joins TRBV2 and TRBJ1-4; possible D gene TRBD1, 5 bases. The germline V gene encodes CDR1 SNHLY and CDR2 FYNNEI. Trimming left V 7 bases short and J 4 bases short, with 13 bases between. This CDR3 contains 14 residues. CDR3 residues: CASTLGGLNEKLFF. The CDR3 region has the DNA TGTGCCAGCACCCTCGGGGGTCTTAATGAAAAACTGTTTTTT.

The genes are TRBV18 and TRBJ2-7, with D possibly matching TRBD1 (6 bases). The CDR3 consists of 13 residues. CDR1 and CDR2 (germline): KGHSH, LQKENI. V lost 4 bases, J lost 2 bases, and 9 bases lay in between. In nucleotides, the CDR3 is TGTGCCAGCTCACAGGGGGATCCCTACGAGCAGTACGTC. Translation gives CASSQGDPYEQYV.

This chain connects TRBV19 to TRBJ1-2, with 8 bases identical to TRBD1. This CDR3 has 16 residues. Germline CDR1 LNHDA, CDR2 SQIVND (reference sequence). Trimming cost V 4 bases and J 0 bases; bases outside gene matches: 7. For the CDR3, the DNA is TGTGCCAGTAGTACAAGACAGGGGCGGACTAACTATGGCTACACCTTC. It specifies CASSTRQGRTNYGYTF.